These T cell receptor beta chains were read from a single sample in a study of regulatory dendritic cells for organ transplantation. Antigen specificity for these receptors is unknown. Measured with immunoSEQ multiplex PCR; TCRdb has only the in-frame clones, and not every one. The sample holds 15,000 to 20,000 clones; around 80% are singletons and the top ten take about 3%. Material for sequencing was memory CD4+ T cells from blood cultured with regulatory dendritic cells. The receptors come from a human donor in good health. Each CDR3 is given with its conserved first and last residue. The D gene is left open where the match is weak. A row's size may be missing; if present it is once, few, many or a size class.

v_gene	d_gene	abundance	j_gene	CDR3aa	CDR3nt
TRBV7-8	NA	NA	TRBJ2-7	CASSITEGWSYEQYF	TGTGCCAGCAGCATCACCGAGGGTTGGTCCTACGAGCAGTACTTC
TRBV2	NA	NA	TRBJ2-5	CASIWDSYQETQYF	TGTGCCAGCATCTGGGACTCGTACCAAGAGACCCAGTACTTC
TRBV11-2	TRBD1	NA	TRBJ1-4	CASSTPGQDNEKLFF	TGTGCCAGCAGCACGCCGGGACAGGATAATGAAAAACTGTTTTTT
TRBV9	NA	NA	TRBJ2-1	CASSVDWGGSYNEQFF	TGTGCCAGCAGCGTAGATTGGGGCGGGTCTTACAATGAGCAGTTCTTC
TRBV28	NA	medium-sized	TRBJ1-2	CASSWDGYGYTF	TGTGCCAGCAGTTGGGACGGCTATGGCTACACCTTC
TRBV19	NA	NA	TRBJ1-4	CASSNTENEKLFF	TGTGCCAGTAGTAATACTGAGAATGAAAAACTGTTTTTT
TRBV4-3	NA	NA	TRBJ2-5	CASSQDRVGVETQYF	TGCGCCAGCAGCCAAGATCGGGTTGGGGTAGAGACCCAGTACTTC
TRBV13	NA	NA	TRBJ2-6	CASSLLGSGANVLTF	TGTGCCAGCAGCTTACTCGGCTCTGGGGCCAACGTCCTGACTTTC
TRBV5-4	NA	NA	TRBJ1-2	CASSLSRTNNYGYTF	TGTGCCAGCAGCTTGTCCCGAACCAATAACTATGGCTACACCTTC
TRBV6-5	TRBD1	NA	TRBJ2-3	CASSLDRVTDTQYF	TGTGCCAGCAGTCTGGACAGGGTCACAGATACGCAGTATTTT
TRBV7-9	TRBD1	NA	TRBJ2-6	CASSLDSGTESSGANVLTF	TGTGCCAGCAGCTTAGATTCCGGGACAGAGAGCTCTGGGGCCAACGTCCTGACTTTC
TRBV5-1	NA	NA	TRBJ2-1	CASSTERVGVDEQFF	TGCGCCAGCAGCACCGAGAGGGTAGGGGTCGATGAGCAGTTCTTC
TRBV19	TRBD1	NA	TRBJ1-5	CASSKTRQGSYQPQHF	TGTGCCAGTAGTAAGACCCGACAGGGGTCCTATCAGCCCCAGCATTTT
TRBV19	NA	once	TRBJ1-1	CASSIAGRVGKNTEAFF	TGTGCCAGTAGTATAGCTGGCAGGGTAGGAAAGAACACTGAAGCTTTCTTT
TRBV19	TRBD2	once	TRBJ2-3	CASTIAGGTDTQYF	TGTGCCAGTACCATAGCGGGGGGCACAGATACGCAGTATTTT
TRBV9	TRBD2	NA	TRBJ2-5	CASSTQQGTSGKETQYF	TGTGCCAGCAGCACACAACAGGGGACTAGCGGGAAAGAGACCCAGTACTTC
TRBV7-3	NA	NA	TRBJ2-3	CASSLDLSTDTQYF	TGTGCCAGCAGCTTGGACCTCAGCACAGATACGCAGTATTTT
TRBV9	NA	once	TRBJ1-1	CASSVGGGRTEAFF	TGTGCCAGCAGCGTAGGAGGGGGTCGCACTGAAGCTTTCTTT